Listed here is a single T cell receptor (beta chain). Its antigen is unknown. Qualities for individual bases were not recorded, and no much larger clone is one base off. Receptor libraries were prepared by 5' RACE. The instrument was an Illumina HiSeq 2000. A universal primer binding site was introduced by template switching, and a unique molecular identifier was present in the final cDNA, enabling accurate counting of TCR cDNA molecules. Specific primers in the conserved constant-segment region were used to synthesize first-strand cDNA for the TCR alpha and beta chains. To control for contamination, every cDNA library was double barcoded, receiving both a SMART-Mk sample barcode and Illumina barcodes. Two successive PCR steps introduced TruSeq adapter sequences along with Illumina sample barcodes. The TCR alpha and beta cDNA libraries were sequenced on the Illumina HiSeq platform using custom primers. The authors processed their data as follows. Unique molecular identifiers were extracted from raw reads with MiGEC, and CDR3 positions were determined with MiXCR. For each individual, recombination models were inferred using an EM algorithm with the repgenHMM and IGoR tools. Shared clonotype analysis was performed with the tcR package in R, normalizing sharing by the product of cloneset sizes. To study raw recombination free of thymic and clonal selection effects, out-of-frame nonproductive sequences were analyzed. TCRdb reprocessing: public reads trimmed at Q25 with fastp, clones called with MiXCR, in-frame beta chains kept. Rows are unified per CDR3 protein, each entry keeping the most common DNA and genes. The V and J calls and clone size come from TCRdb's table, not from the authors' own analysis. This sample gives hundreds of thousands of distinct CDR3 sequences in total; about 9.4% of them show up just once. Approximately 0.94% of the sample is held by the ten biggest clonotypes.

Including cysteine and phenylalanine, the CDR3 has 15 amino acids. The CDR3 DNA has 45 bases and is translated from base 1. The germline V gene gives CDR1 as SGHAT and CDR2 as FQNNGV. Trimming removed 6 bases from V and 1 base from J; the gene matches leave 7 bases unexplained. The data were obtained in a study of identical twins (dated by TCRdb to about 2016). Regarding the complete study: To test whether fetal clonotypes persist, the study used deep sequencing on TCR alpha and beta repertoires from monozygotic twins, unrelated adults of various ages, and cord blood. Replicate twin experiments were performed at different times using different library preparation protocols to rule out contamination.

Broader findings and caveats from the paper: Invariant T cells such as MAIT and iNKT could partly confound zero-insertion analyses, though diverse VJ usage argued against this for most clonotypes. Fewer insertions were carried by abundant cord blood beta clonotypes, a similar but weaker trend appeared in young adult naive repertoires, and no such trend appeared in memory repertoires. Compared with coincidental sharing between unrelated individuals, out-of-frame TCR alpha sequences shared between twins showed an excess of sequences with low generation probability. In monozygotic twins, recombination models systematically underestimated out-of-frame TCR alpha sharing, but the models matched the sharing seen between unrelated individuals. Because the same donors could not be followed over many years, conclusions were based on cross-sectional statistical analysis. Excess twin sharing in beta out-of-frame sequences was weaker because fewer shared sequences lowered the signal-to-noise ratio.

Every donor in the study was a healthy Caucasian. Three pairs of female monozygotic twins, all aged 18 to 29 years, were included in the twin cohort. RNA for TCR libraries was isolated from peripheral blood mononuclear cells. The sample also formed part of further work on yellow fever vaccine responses in identical twins. According to the second study: The authors reported that the T cell response to vaccination in identical twins appeared partly convergent and partly personalized. Focusing on identical twins, the study followed the T cell clones that responded to the vaccine, and did so with precision.

The TCR comes from a woman under 30 in good health. The specimen sequenced was PBMCs. The sequence is built from TRBV11-2 and TRBJ2-3, and 7 junctional nucleotides match TRBD2. The DNA reads TGTGCCAGCAGTATGAGCGGGGCCCGCACAGATACGCAGTATTTT. Translated, it gives CASSMSGARTDTQYF.